The source of this T cell receptor beta chain is a study of shared clonotypes between healthy human individuals. For the study at large: CD4 naive cells filled three plates per donor, CD4 memory three, CD8 naive two and CD8 memory one. Regarding the study as a whole: Apart from blood, nothing was sampled; tissue repertoires likely differ.

As for this clone: Its target is not known.

Per the study methods: Filtering differed, since immunoSEQ gave only junction sequences and no quality scores. Method: immunoSEQ multiplex PCR; TCRdb's copy keeps in-frame clones and lacks some. The DNA gave D and trimming, while V, J and clone size come from that table. The repertoire has 2 million to 2.5 million clones, about 94% of them found once; the top ten carry more than 0.1%. V dropped 5 bases and J dropped 4; count of bases not matched to a gene: 5. CDR1 SEHNR and CDR2 FQNEAQ come from the germline V gene (reference sequence). The CDR3 length is 15 residues. This rearrangement joins TRBV7-9 to TRBJ2-5; the match to TRBD2 covers 12 bases. Sequenced: naive CD4+ T cells sorted from blood. Noted subset: CD45RA+ positively selected. The sequence was collected from a man aged 18 to 29 in good health. CDR3 sequence: CASSKTSGSRETQYF. The CDR3 DNA is TGTGCCAGCAGCAAGACTAGCGGGAGTAGAGAGACCCAGTACTTC.